These T cell receptor beta chains were read from a single sample in a study of graft-versus-host responses after intestinal transplantation. The table came from immunoSEQ multiplex PCR; TCRdb's copy has only in-frame clones and leaves some out. Among around 15,000 clones listed, roughly 81% were seen once. The specimen comprised ileum tissue, sampled 14 days after transplant. These receptors came from a human patient who received an intestinal transplant, so some T cells may come from the graft donor. Both conserved end residues are part of each CDR3. Each record gives: CDR3 DNA, CDR3 protein, D gene, clone size, V gene, J gene. The D gene is left open where the match is weak. The size field is filled for only some rows; it gives once, few, many or a size class.

CDR3nt: TGTGCCAGCAGCGTAACGGGACACCTCAACACTGAAGCTTTCTTT
CDR3aa: CASSVTGHLNTEAFF
d_gene: -
abundance: -
v_gene: TRBV9
j_gene: TRBJ1-1

CDR3nt: TGCGCCAGCAGCTTGCAGGCCAGCACAGATACGCAGTATTTT
CDR3aa: CASSLQASTDTQYF
d_gene: -
abundance: -
v_gene: TRBV5-1
j_gene: TRBJ2-3

CDR3nt: TGCGCCAGCAGTCAAATCAACACGGAAGTTACTGAAGCTTTCTTT
CDR3aa: CASSQINTEVTEAFF
d_gene: -
abundance: -
v_gene: TRBV23-1
j_gene: TRBJ1-1

CDR3nt: TGTGCCAGCAGCCTCCTAGGACTAGCTGGCGGGGAGCTGTTTTTT
CDR3aa: CASSLLGLAGGELFF
d_gene: TRBD2
abundance: few
v_gene: TRBV11-2
j_gene: TRBJ2-2

CDR3nt: TGTGCCAGCAGCTTAATTTCTAACACTGAAGCTTTCTTT
CDR3aa: CASSLISNTEAFF
d_gene: -
abundance: -
v_gene: TRBV7-3
j_gene: TRBJ1-1

CDR3nt: TGTGCCAGCAGCTTAGATGGCTGGGACAGGGGTTCGGTTTGGGCAGATACGCAGTATTTT
CDR3aa: CASSLDGWDRGSVWADTQYF
d_gene: TRBD1
abundance: -
v_gene: TRBV11-3
j_gene: TRBJ2-3

CDR3nt: TGTGCCAGTAGGACCGGGACAGGGGACTCCTACGAGCAGTACTTC
CDR3aa: CASRTGTGDSYEQYF
d_gene: TRBD1
abundance: -
v_gene: TRBV19
j_gene: TRBJ2-7

CDR3nt: TGTGCCAGCAGCGTAACTAGCGGGACGTACGAGCAGTACTTC
CDR3aa: CASSVTSGTYEQYF
d_gene: TRBD2
abundance: -
v_gene: TRBV9
j_gene: TRBJ2-7

CDR3nt: TGTGCCAGCAGTTTAAGGCCAGACTATCAGCCCCAGCATTTT
CDR3aa: CASSLRPDYQPQHF
d_gene: -
abundance: few
v_gene: TRBV28
j_gene: TRBJ1-5

CDR3nt: TGTGCCAGCAGTCGCGGGACCATTCGGCGCACAGATACGCAGTATTTT
CDR3aa: CASSRGTIRRTDTQYF
d_gene: -
abundance: -
v_gene: TRBV27
j_gene: TRBJ2-3

CDR3nt: TGTGCCAGCAGCCCACGACAGGGCCCTGGGGCCAACGTCCTGACTTTC
CDR3aa: CASSPRQGPGANVLTF
d_gene: TRBD1
abundance: -
v_gene: TRBV11-1
j_gene: TRBJ2-6

CDR3nt: TGTGCCAGTAGTGTTACTAGCGGGGGACAAGAGACCCAGTACTTC
CDR3aa: CASSVTSGGQETQYF
d_gene: TRBD2
abundance: -
v_gene: TRBV19
j_gene: TRBJ2-5

CDR3nt: TGCAGCGTTGAAGGGGGCGAAGGAAACATTCAGTACTTC
CDR3aa: CSVEGGEGNIQYF
d_gene: -
abundance: -
v_gene: TRBV29-1
j_gene: TRBJ2-4

CDR3nt: TGTGCCAGCAGTTACTCGGTACAGGGCAACGGCTACACCTTC
CDR3aa: CASSYSVQGNGYTF
d_gene: -
abundance: once
v_gene: TRBV6-5
j_gene: TRBJ1-2

CDR3nt: TGTGCCAGCAGCTGGGACGGCATAACGGAGCAGTACTTC
CDR3aa: CASSWDGITEQYF
d_gene: -
abundance: few
v_gene: TRBV7-8
j_gene: TRBJ2-7

CDR3nt: TGTGCCAGCAGTGAGGGGACTGGAGCTAACTATGGCTACACCTTC
CDR3aa: CASSEGTGANYGYTF
d_gene: -
abundance: few
v_gene: TRBV6-1
j_gene: TRBJ1-2

CDR3nt: TGTGCCAGCAGCTTGGCCGCTCGAGGACTAGCGGGAGGGTCCTACGAGCAGTACTTC
CDR3aa: CASSLAARGLAGGSYEQYF
d_gene: TRBD2
abundance: -
v_gene: TRBV5-4
j_gene: TRBJ2-7

CDR3nt: TGTGCCAGCAGCCAGTATGGGGGGACTGAAGCTTTCTTT
CDR3aa: CASSQYGGTEAFF
d_gene: -
abundance: few
v_gene: TRBV14
j_gene: TRBJ1-1

CDR3nt: TGTGCCTGGAGTGCCACCCCCGTGACCTACGAGCAGTACTTC
CDR3aa: CAWSATPVTYEQYF
d_gene: -
abundance: few
v_gene: TRBV30
j_gene: TRBJ2-7

CDR3nt: TGTGCCAGCGGAATGTACGCCGGGACAGGGCAATACGAGCAGTACTTC
CDR3aa: CASGMYAGTGQYEQYF
d_gene: TRBD1
abundance: -
v_gene: TRBV19
j_gene: TRBJ2-7

CDR3nt: TGCGCCAGCAGCCAAGATTGGACAGGGGGCTTCACCGGGGAGCTGTTTTTT
CDR3aa: CASSQDWTGGFTGELFF
d_gene: TRBD1
abundance: -
v_gene: TRBV4-1
j_gene: TRBJ2-2

CDR3nt: TGTGCCAGTAGTGCCAGGGGCGGATCCGGGGAGACCCAGCATTTT
CDR3aa: CASSARGGSGETQHF
d_gene: -
abundance: -
v_gene: TRBV19
j_gene: TRBJ1-5

CDR3nt: TGTGCCAGCAGTGTGACTAGCGGGGCCCAAGAGACCCAGTACTTC
CDR3aa: CASSVTSGAQETQYF
d_gene: TRBD2
abundance: -
v_gene: TRBV6-4
j_gene: TRBJ2-5

CDR3nt: TGTGCCAGCAGCTTGGACGGACAGTATAGCGGAGAGGGGACAGATACGCAGTATTTT
CDR3aa: CASSLDGQYSGEGTDTQYF
d_gene: -
abundance: -
v_gene: TRBV5-4
j_gene: TRBJ2-3

CDR3nt: TGTGCCACCAGCAGAGCCCGACAGGGGCCCACTGAAGCTTTCTTT
CDR3aa: CATSRARQGPTEAFF
d_gene: TRBD1
abundance: -
v_gene: TRBV15
j_gene: TRBJ1-1

CDR3nt: TGCGCCACCCGGGAGGGGGAAGAAGCTTTCTTT
CDR3aa: CATREGEEAFF
d_gene: -
abundance: few
v_gene: TRBV5-1
j_gene: TRBJ1-1

CDR3nt: TGTGCCAGCAGCGCGCAGGGGGAGTACTATGGCTACACCTTC
CDR3aa: CASSAQGEYYGYTF
d_gene: TRBD1
abundance: -
v_gene: TRBV27
j_gene: TRBJ1-2

CDR3nt: TGTGCCTGGAGTGCGACTGGAAACACCATATATTTT
CDR3aa: CAWSATGNTIYF
d_gene: -
abundance: -
v_gene: TRBV30
j_gene: TRBJ1-3

CDR3nt: TGTGCCAGCAGTTACAGTCCTAGCGGGAGCGGAGAGACCCAGTACTTC
CDR3aa: CASSYSPSGSGETQYF
d_gene: TRBD2
abundance: -
v_gene: TRBV6-5
j_gene: TRBJ2-5

CDR3nt: TGTGCCAGTAGTCACGGACAGGGGAGGACTGAAGCTTTCTTT
CDR3aa: CASSHGQGRTEAFF
d_gene: TRBD1
abundance: few
v_gene: TRBV19
j_gene: TRBJ1-1

CDR3nt: TGTGCCAGCAGCTTAACGATAATAGCGGGAGACCCAGATACGCAGTATTTT
CDR3aa: CASSLTIIAGDPDTQYF
d_gene: TRBD2
abundance: -
v_gene: TRBV7-3
j_gene: TRBJ2-3

CDR3nt: TGTGCCAGCAGCGGGGGACAGGGGGGCGGAAACACCATATATTTT
CDR3aa: CASSGGQGGGNTIYF
d_gene: TRBD1
abundance: -
v_gene: TRBV2
j_gene: TRBJ1-3

CDR3nt: TGTGCCAGCAGCCAAGAGAGGTCGGACACTGAAGCTTTCTTT
CDR3aa: CASSQERSDTEAFF
d_gene: -
abundance: -
v_gene: TRBV4-2
j_gene: TRBJ1-1